The 20 T cell receptor beta chains below all came from one sample that was sequenced in a study of graft-versus-host responses after intestinal transplantation. Profiling relied on immunoSEQ multiplex PCR, and the TCRdb table lists in-frame clones only, not all of them. The sample has about 96,000 clones; 80% to 95% are singletons. Their cognate antigens are unknown. Here the sequenced sample was unstimulated CD4+ T cells sorted from spleen or lymph node cells, taken before intestinal transplant. These receptors all come from a human donor who received an intestinal transplant.

The chain couples TRBV30 to TRBJ2-1, with TRBD2 matching over 13 bases. Trimming cost V 0 bases and J 2 bases; bases outside gene matches: 1. The CDR3 contains 16 residues. Germline V CDR1 and CDR2: GTSNPN, SVGIG (reference sequence). As DNA, the CDR3 is TGTGCCTGGAGTGTTACTAGCGGGGGGGCCTACAATGAGCAGTTCTTC. Translating it yields CAWSVTSGGAYNEQFF.

This sequence joins TRBV28 and TRBJ1-2; possibly TRBD1 for D (5 bases). Germline CDR1 MDHEN, CDR2 SYDVKM. The ends were cut back, 2 bases at V and 4 bases at J, with 17 bases in the middle. The CDR3 contains 16 residues. In DNA form, the CDR3 reads TGTGCCAGCAGTTTAACGTCGGGGGGGGGATCCTATGGCTACACCTTC. It codes for CASSLTSGGGSYGYTF.

The chain combines TRBV10-1 with TRBJ1-1, with 9 bases matching TRBD1. This CDR3 comprises 14 residues. With V trimmed by 4 bases and J by 11 bases, 11 bases remained unmatched. CDR1 and CDR2 (germline): WNHNN, SYGVQD (reference sequence). The chain's CDR3 is CASSGPRTGVRAFF. The CDR3 coding sequence is TGCGCCAGCAGTGGACCCCGGACAGGGGTGCGGGCTTTCTTT.

Here the CDR3 reads CASFPGMNTEAFF. CDR3 sequence (DNA): TGTGCCAGCTTCCCAGGGATGAACACTGAAGCTTTCTTT. This rearrangement joins TRBV18 to TRBJ1-1, with a tentative D call TRBD1 (5 bases). Germline V gene data show CDR1 as KGHSH and CDR2 as LQKENI. V lost 7 bases and J lost 0, with 9 bases in between. CDR3 length: 13 amino acids.

The chain has TRBV5-4 and TRBJ1-1; D perhaps matches TRBD1 (6 bases). From germline, CDR1 is SGHNT and CDR2 YYREEE (reference sequence). The CDR3 runs to 14 residues. The V and J ends lost 0 bases and 4 bases respectively, with 10 bases between them. The CDR3 DNA sequence: TGTGCCAGCAGCTTGGGGCTAGGGGGCACTGAAGCTTTCTTT. It yields the protein CASSLGLGGTEAFF.

V and J are TRBV7-2 and TRBJ1-2; 7 positions agree with TRBD1. After removal of 8 bases from V and 8 bases from J, the junction contained 14 bases not matched to a gene. The germline CDR1 and CDR2 sequences are SGHTA and FQGNSA. This CDR3 region has 14 residues. CDR3 coding DNA: TGTGCCAGCGGCGCTTCACAGGGGTTCTACGGCTACACCTTC. Residues: CASGASQGFYGYTF.

The chain has TRBV29-1 and TRBJ1-2; D gene unclear. From germline, CDR1 is SQVTM and CDR2 ANQGSEA. This CDR3 has 12 residues. The CDR3 reads CRNWASNYGYTF. CDR3 DNA sequence: TGCAGGAATTGGGCCTCTAACTATGGCTACACCTTC.

This clone was seen only a few times. The chain combines TRBV2 with TRBJ2-1; 9 positions agree with TRBD2. The CDR3 contains 15 residues. After removal of 0 bases from V and 8 bases from J, the junction contained 5 bases not matched to a gene. Germline V gene sequence: CDR1 SNHLY, CDR2 FYNNEI. The DNA for the CDR3 is TGTGCCAGCAGTGAAGCAAATGGCGGGAGGGATGAGCAGTTCTTC. Translating it yields CASSEANGGRDEQFF.

This chain links TRBV30 with TRBJ1-5; D call uncertain. From germline, CDR1 is GTSNPN and CDR2 SVGIG (reference sequence). Trimming removed 2 bases from V and 5 bases from J, with 7 bases in between. This CDR3 is 12 amino acids long. DNA of the CDR3: TGTGCCTGGAGTCAGATGTATCAGCCCCAGCATTTT. It specifies CAWSQMYQPQHF. Full variable domain (outside the CDR3, taken from reference TRBV30 and TRBJ1-5): SQTIHQWPATLVQPVGSPLSLECTVEGTSNPNLYWYRQAAGRGLQLLFYSVGIGQISSEVPQNLSASRPQDRQFILSSKKLLLSDSGFYLCAWSQMYQPQHFGDGTRLSIL.

V usage is TRBV7-2 and J usage is TRBJ2-5; 12 bases line up with TRBD1. V dropped 5 bases and J dropped 11; count of bases not matched to a gene: 12. CDR3 size: 15 residues. Germline CDR1 reads SGHTA; CDR2 reads FQGNSA. This CDR3 is CASSVRDRGRWEQYF. The CDR3 DNA sequence: TGTGCCAGCAGCGTCCGGGACAGGGGGCGATGGGAGCAGTACTTC.

This chain uses TRBV7-9 with TRBJ2-2, with D perhaps TRBD2 (5 bases). Germline V gene lookup returns CDR1 SEHNR and CDR2 FQNEAQ (reference sequence). The length of the CDR3 is 14 residues. Trimming left V 5 bases short and J 4 bases short, with 11 bases between. The CDR3, as DNA: TGTGCCAGCAGCCATGACTACCCCACCGGGGAGCTGTTTTTT. Protein: CASSHDYPTGELFF. Supplemented by reference TRBV7-9 and TRBJ2-2, the full variable domain reads DTGVSQNPRHKITKRGQNVTFRCDPISEHNRLYWYRQTLGQGPEFLTYFQNEAQLEKSRLLSDRFSAERPKGSFSTLEIQRTEQGDSAMYLCASSHDYPTGELFFGEGSRLTVL.

V and J are TRBV6-4 and TRBJ2-1; the match to TRBD2 covers 10 bases. This CDR3 spans 16 amino acids. From germline, CDR1 is MRHNA and CDR2 SNTAGT. The J segment lost 7 bases and the V segment lost 4 bases, leaving 10 bases of the junction unmatched. DNA for the CDR3: TGTGCCAGCAGTGTCCTAGCGGGGGACACTACAAATGAGCAGTTCTTC. Protein sequence: CASSVLAGDTTNEQFF.

This sequence joins TRBV5-1 and TRBJ2-2; 12 nucleotides match TRBD2. This CDR3 spans 16 amino acids. Germline-derived CDR1 and CDR2 are SGHRS and YFSETQ. After removal of 4 bases from V and 5 bases from J, the junction contained 6 bases not matched to a gene. CDR3 sequence reads: CASSGGLAGRTGELFF. DNA for the CDR3: TGCGCCAGCAGCGGGGGACTAGCGGGTAGGACCGGGGAGCTGTTTTTT. Full variable domain (remainder filled in from reference TRBV5-1 and TRBJ2-2): KAGVTQTPRYLIKTRGQQVTLSCSPISGHRSVSWYQQTPGQGLQFLFEYFSETQRNKGNFPGRFSGRQFSNSRSEMNVSTLELGDSALYLCASSGGLAGRTGELFFGEGSRLTVL.

The chain combines TRBV7-2 with TRBJ2-1, with TRBD2 matching over 7 bases. Looked up from germline, CDR1 is SGHTA and CDR2 is FQGNSA. V shed 5 bases and J 8 bases; nucleotides not matched to a gene: 21. This CDR3 comprises 18 residues. This CDR3 is CASSPRVAGEEVRDEQFF. For the CDR3, the DNA is TGTGCCAGCAGCCCCCGGGTGGCGGGGGAGGAGGTACGGGATGAGCAGTTCTTC.

This sequence joins TRBV5-4 and TRBJ2-7; 8 bases fit TRBD2. CDR1 SGHNT and CDR2 YYREEE come from the germline V gene (reference sequence). The ends lost 2 bases at V and 2 bases at J; junction bases unmatched: 3. This CDR3 contains 14 residues. The CDR3 bases are TGTGCCAGCAGCTTAGCGGGAGCGACCTACGAGCAGTACTTC. Its protein is CASSLAGATYEQYF.

The V gene is TRBV5-1, the J gene TRBJ2-2; 8 nucleotides align to TRBD2. In germline, CDR1 is SGHRS, CDR2 YFSETQ. The length of the CDR3 is 15 residues. J lost 5 bases, V lost 0 bases, and 3 bases had no gene match. Written as DNA, the CDR3 is TGCGCCAGCAGCTTGGTGCTAGCGGGTACCGGGGAGCTGTTTTTT. It yields the protein CASSLVLAGTGELFF. The full variable domain, with the rest looked up from reference TRBV5-1 and TRBJ2-2, is KAGVTQTPRYLIKTRGQQVTLSCSPISGHRSVSWYQQTPGQGLQFLFEYFSETQRNKGNFPGRFSGRQFSNSRSEMNVSTLELGDSALYLCASSLVLAGTGELFFGEGSRLTVL.

The CDR3 loop reads CAISESTGLTDTQYF. For the CDR3, the DNA is TGTGCCATCAGTGAGTCGACGGGACTCACAGATACGCAGTATTTT. J is TRBJ2-3 and V is TRBV10-3; tentatively, D is TRBD2 (6 bases). The ends were cut back, 0 bases at V and 2 bases at J, with 9 bases in the middle. The CDR3 spans 15 residues. In germline, CDR1 is ENHRY, CDR2 SYGVKD.

Only one count was recorded for this clone. The genes are TRBV7-8 and TRBJ1-1; D is uncertain. Trimming took 1 base from V and 11 from J, leaving 11 bases between them. Germline CDR1 is SGHVS and CDR2 is FQNEAQ. The CDR3 runs to 12 residues. CDR3 bases: TGTGCCAGCAGCTTAGGGCCCTGGGAGGCTTTCTTT. Protein product: CASSLGPWEAFF.

This chain joins TRBV9 and TRBJ2-1; TRBD1 matches 8 bases. V trimming: 5 bases; J trimming: 8 bases; junction bases outside the gene matches: 12. CDR3 length: 15 residues. CDR1 and CDR2 from the germline V gene are SGDLS and YYNGEE. CDR3 bases: TGTGCCAGCAGTTATTCCCAGGGGGCTATGGATGAGCAGTTCTTC. It yields the protein CASSYSQGAMDEQFF.

This rearrangement joins TRBV18 to TRBJ1-5; D perhaps matches TRBD1 (5 bases). CDR1 and CDR2 (germline): KGHSH, LQKENI. V was clipped by 5 bases and J by 5 bases, with 10 bases between them. The CDR3 loop spans 13 amino acids. CDR3 region: CASSETGYQPQHF. CDR3 nucleotides: TGTGCCAGCTCAGAAACAGGTTATCAGCCCCAGCATTTT.